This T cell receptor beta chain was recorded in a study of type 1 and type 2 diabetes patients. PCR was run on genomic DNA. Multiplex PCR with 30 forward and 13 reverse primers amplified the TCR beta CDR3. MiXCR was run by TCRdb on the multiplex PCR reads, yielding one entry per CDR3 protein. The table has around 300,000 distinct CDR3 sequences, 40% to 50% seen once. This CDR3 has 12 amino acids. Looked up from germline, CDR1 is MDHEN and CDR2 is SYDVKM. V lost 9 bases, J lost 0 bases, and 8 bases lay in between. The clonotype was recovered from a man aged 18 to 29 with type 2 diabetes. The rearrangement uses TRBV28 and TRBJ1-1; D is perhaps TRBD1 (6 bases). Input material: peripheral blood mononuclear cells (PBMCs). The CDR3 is CASEGVNTEAFF. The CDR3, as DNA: TGTGCCAGTGAGGGGGTGAACACTGAAGCTTTCTTT.